These 25 T cell receptor beta chains came from one sample sequenced in a study of cytomegalovirus exposure and HLA in healthy donors. Using immunoSEQ multiplex PCR, the repertoire was profiled, and TCRdb retains in-frame clones only, with some absent. The sample carries some 150,000 clones, about 82% recorded once. The specimen was PBMCs. All receptors derive from a human donor in good health.

The chain links TRBV7-3 to TRBJ2-1; D gene unclear. From germline, CDR1 is SGHTA and CDR2 FQGTGA. The CDR3 length is 15 residues. V shed 4 bases and J shed 0 bases, with 10 bases lying between them. The CDR3 spells CASSSDGGSYNEQFF. The CDR3 region has the DNA TGTGCCAGCAGCTCCGACGGCGGCTCCTACAATGAGCAGTTCTTC.

CDR3 amino acids: CATLPRTAYGYTF. The CDR3 DNA reads TGTGCCACCCTCCCCCGGACAGCCTATGGCTACACCTTC. The J gene is TRBJ1-2, the V gene TRBV6-1, with TRBD1 as a possible D gene (6 bases). Germline CDR1 MNHNS, CDR2 SASEGT. V lost 10 bases to trimming and J lost 4 bases, with 16 bases between them. The CDR3 is made up of 13 amino acids.

V gene TRBV2 combines with J gene TRBJ2-7, with a tentative D call TRBD2 (6 bases). The ends were cut back, 8 bases at V and 1 base at J, with 15 bases in the middle. Germline loops: CDR1 SNHLY, CDR2 FYNNEI. The CDR3 sequence is 14 residues long. CDR3 bases: TGTGCCAGCTGGAATCTAGCGAGTTCCTACGAGCAGTACTTC. This encodes CASWNLASSYEQYF. The full variable domain, rest sourced from reference TRBV2 and TRBJ2-7, is EPEVTQTPSHQVTQMGQEVILRCVPISNHLYFYWYRQILGQKVEFLVSFYNNEISEKSEIFDDQFSVERPDGSNFTLKIRSTKLEDSAMYFCASWNLASSYEQYFGPGTRLTVT.

CDR3 bases: TGCGCCAGCAGCCAAGATTCAGGGAGCAATCAGCCCCAGCATTTT. This sequence encodes CASSQDSGSNQPQHF. The chain links TRBV4-3 to TRBJ1-5; D is possibly TRBD1 (5 bases). This CDR3 comprises 15 residues. V was cut by 0 bases and J by 1 base, with 7 bases left in between. Germline loops: CDR1 LGHNA, CDR2 YSLEER.

Notes on this clone: A read error may account for a junction end that differs from germline. V usage is TRBV14 and J usage is TRBJ2-7, with 10 bases matching TRBD1. CDR1 is SGHDN and CDR2 is FVKESK in the germline V gene. The CDR3 runs 15 residues. The CDR3: CASSQNSGTGAPRTF. The CDR3 region has the DNA TGTGCCAGCAGCCAAAACTCCGGGACAGGGGCCCCACGTACCTTC. Supplemented by reference TRBV14 and TRBJ2-7, the full variable domain reads EAGVTQFPSHSVIEKGQTVTLRCDPISGHDNLYWYRRVMGKEIKFLLHFVKESKQDESGMPNNRFLAERTGGTYSTLKVQPAELEDSGVYFCASSQNSGTGAPRTFGPGTRLTVT.

The J gene is TRBJ2-2, the V gene TRBV19; tentative D call: TRBD1 (5 bases). The ends were cut back, 2 bases at V and 5 bases at J, with 15 bases in the middle. The CDR3 contains 16 residues. Looked up from germline, CDR1 is LNHDA and CDR2 is SQIVND (reference sequence). CDR3 sequence: CASSIMAGLETGELFF. The CDR3 DNA reads TGTGCCAGTAGTATAATGGCAGGGTTGGAAACCGGGGAGCTGTTTTTT.

The chain recombines TRBV5-6 with TRBJ2-5, with 7 bases matching TRBD1. Unmatched junction bases numbered 11, after V lost 5 bases and J lost 1 base. The CDR3 is 16 amino acids. The germline V gene has CDR1 SGHDT and CDR2 YYEEEE. The CDR3 reads CASSYQGVGVQETQYF. The CDR3 DNA reads TGTGCCAGCAGTTATCAGGGGGTGGGTGTCCAAGAGACCCAGTACTTC. Drawing the rest from reference TRBV5-6 and TRBJ2-5, the complete variable domain is DAGVTQSPTHLIKTRGQQVTLRCSPKSGHDTVSWYQQALGQGPQFIFQYYEEEERQRGNFPDRFSGHQFPNYSSELNVNALLLGDSALYLCASSYQGVGVQETQYFGPGTRLLVL.

V gene TRBV29-1 combines with J gene TRBJ2-1; 8 bases line up with TRBD2. The CDR3 covers 15 residues. The germline V gene has CDR1 SQVTM and CDR2 ANQGSEA. Trimming cost V 2 bases and J 8 bases; bases outside gene matches: 11. This chain's CDR3 is CSVEKATGGKDEQFF. CDR3 coding DNA: TGCAGCGTTGAAAAAGCGACGGGGGGGAAGGATGAGCAGTTCTTC.

This clone was counted once. The chain joins TRBV5-1 to TRBJ2-7, with 9 bases matching TRBD2. V dropped 0 bases and J dropped 4; count of bases not matched to a gene: 5. CDR3 size: 15 residues. Germline-derived CDR1 and CDR2 are SGHRS and YFSETQ. CDR3 DNA: TGCGCCAGCAGCTTGGCGACTAGCGGCGGATACGAGCAGTACTTC. It codes for CASSLATSGGYEQYF.

This clone was picked up a small number of times. The rearrangement links TRBV6-5 to TRBJ1-2, with 7 bases identical to TRBD1. CDR1 and CDR2 (germline): MNHEY, SVGAGI. CDR3 size: 16 residues. J was trimmed by 0 bases and V by 0 bases; bases with no gene match: 4. For the CDR3, the DNA is TGTGCCAGCAGTTACTCGATGGGACAGACTAACTATGGCTACACCTTC. This sequence encodes CASSYSMGQTNYGYTF.

This chain joins TRBV2 and TRBJ2-5; D is perhaps TRBD2 (5 bases). CDR3 length: 16 amino acids. CDR1 is SNHLY and CDR2 is FYNNEI in the germline V gene. Trimming removed 3 bases from V and 7 bases from J, with 21 bases in between. The CDR3 loop is CASSDPGAVDEGTQYF. The CDR3 DNA reads TGTGCCAGCAGTGACCCAGGAGCGGTGGACGAGGGGACCCAGTACTTC.

J is TRBJ2-3 and V is TRBV27; the match to TRBD2 covers 8 bases. Looked up from germline, CDR1 is MNHEY and CDR2 is SMNVEV (reference sequence). Trimming cost V 10 bases and J 2 bases; bases outside gene matches: 14. This CDR3 is 16 amino acids long. DNA of the CDR3: TGTGCCAATACGGGGGTGGCGGGGGGCCCCACAGATACGCAGTATTTT. Translating it yields CANTGVAGGPTDTQYF.

The chain links TRBV11-3 to TRBJ2-1; TRBD2 matches 8 bases. From germline, CDR1 is SGHNT and CDR2 YENEEA. V lost 1 base, J lost 9 bases, and 11 bases stayed unmatched. This CDR3 has 16 residues. CDR3: CASSLGYTGGPGEQFF. The CDR3 region has the DNA TGTGCCAGCAGCTTAGGTTATACGGGAGGGCCAGGTGAGCAGTTCTTC.

This clone was counted a few times. The chain has TRBV7-9 and TRBJ1-6; D call uncertain. Trimming removed 1 base at V and 14 bases at J, with 12 bases between. Germline V gene data show CDR1 as SEHNR and CDR2 as FQNEAQ (reference sequence). There are 13 residues in the CDR3. The CDR3 DNA reads as TGTGCCAGCAGCTTAGACGAAATGAGGTCCCTCCACTTT. Translation gives CASSLDEMRSLHF.

The chain links TRBV7-2 to TRBJ2-1, with D tentatively TRBD1 (5 bases). The CDR3 spans 13 residues. The V gene's germline CDR1 is SGHTA and CDR2 FQGNSA. Trimming left V 4 bases short and J 4 bases short, with 8 bases between. CDR3 DNA: TGTGCCAGCAGCTCAGGGCAGTACAATGAGCAGTTCTTC. This encodes CASSSGQYNEQFF.

The J gene is TRBJ2-7, the V gene TRBV30; TRBD2 aligns across 7 bases. The length of the CDR3 is 14 residues. The trim removed 2 bases at V and 2 bases at J, leaving 6 bases unmatched. Per the germline V gene, CDR1 is GTSNPN and CDR2 is SVGIG (reference sequence). CDR3 DNA: TGTGCCTGGAGTTCAATGGGGGGGGCCTACGAGCAGTACTTC. It encodes CAWSSMGGAYEQYF.

The rearrangement uses TRBV6-1 and TRBJ1-2; TRBD1 agrees at 8 bases. The germline V gene encodes CDR1 MNHNS and CDR2 SASEGT. The CDR3 consists of 15 residues. V dropped 2 bases and J dropped 4; count of bases not matched to a gene: 6. DNA for the CDR3: TGTGCCAGCAGTGAAACGGGACAGGAGGTCTATGGCTACACCTTC. This codes for CASSETGQEVYGYTF.

The rearrangement uses TRBV11-2 and TRBJ2-7; TRBD2 matches at 10 bases. The trim removed 5 bases at V and 0 bases at J, leaving 4 bases unmatched. In germline, CDR1 is SGHAT, CDR2 FQNNGV. The CDR3 sequence is 15 residues long. The CDR3: CASSDLAGVSYEQYF. CDR3 nucleotides: TGTGCCAGCAGCGACCTAGCGGGAGTCTCCTACGAGCAGTACTTC.

The rearrangement joins TRBV5-4 to TRBJ2-3; 14 nucleotides match TRBD2. The CDR3 spans 17 residues. The V and J ends lost 4 bases and 2 bases, in that order; junction bases with no gene match: 6. CDR1 and CDR2 (germline): SGHNT, YYREEE (reference sequence). The CDR3 DNA reads TGTGCCAGCAGCGAAGGACTAGCGGGGGGCCCCACAGATACGCAGTATTTT. Its translation is CASSEGLAGGPTDTQYF.

The rearrangement links TRBV9 to TRBJ2-3, with 7 positions matching TRBD2. CDR3 length equals 13 residues. The V and J ends lost 0 bases and 6 bases, in that order; junction bases with no gene match: 1. Looked up from germline, CDR1 is SGDLS and CDR2 is YYNGEE. This CDR3 is CASSVAGGDTQYF. The CDR3 coding sequence is TGTGCCAGCAGCGTAGCCGGGGGGGATACGCAGTATTTT.

The CDR3 sequence: CASSLERGTSYEQYF. The CDR3 region has the DNA TGTGCCAGCAGCTTGGAGCGGGGGACCTCCTACGAGCAGTACTTC. The chain uses TRBV11-2 and TRBJ2-7; 8 nucleotides agree with TRBD2. The ends lost 3 bases at V and 0 bases at J; junction bases unmatched: 4. The germline V gene encodes CDR1 SGHAT and CDR2 FQNNGV. The CDR3 is made up of 15 amino acids.

The chain couples TRBV5-1 to TRBJ2-1; no reliable D call. Trimming shortened V by 3 bases and J by 0 bases, and 10 bases separated the two germline ends. This CDR3 comprises 15 residues. Germline V gene lookup returns CDR1 SGHRS and CDR2 YFSETQ. CDR3 residues: CASSYAMSSYNEQFF. CDR3 DNA sequence: TGCGCCAGCAGCTATGCGATGAGCTCCTACAATGAGCAGTTCTTC.

The CDR3 spells CASSPGVGAAYEQYF. CDR3 nucleotide sequence: TGTGCCAGCTCACCCGGCGTAGGTGCGGCCTACGAGCAGTACTTC. The chain employs TRBV18 and TRBJ2-7; D unresolved. Trimming shortened V by 3 bases and J by 2 bases, and 14 bases separated the two germline ends. CDR1 is KGHSH, CDR2 LQKENI, per germline. This CDR3 has 15 residues.

The rearrangement links TRBV6-1 to TRBJ2-5; possible D gene TRBD2, 7 bases. The germline V gene encodes CDR1 MNHNS and CDR2 SASEGT. This CDR3 is built from 13 residues. The V end lost 6 bases, the J end lost 5 bases, and 13 bases lay between the germline ends. CDR3 loop: CASRRGGGETQYF. The CDR3 nucleotides read TGTGCCAGCAGGAGGGGAGGGGGGGAGACCCAGTACTTC.

J is TRBJ1-2 and V is TRBV19; 7 nucleotides line up with TRBD1. The CDR3 totals 14 residues. Germline assignment: CDR1 LNHDA and CDR2 SQIVND (reference sequence). J was trimmed by 4 bases and V by 4 bases; bases with no gene match: 6. The CDR3 sequence: CASSKGGVGYGYTF. The CDR3 DNA sequence: TGTGCCAGTAGTAAAGGGGGCGTCGGCTATGGCTACACCTTC.